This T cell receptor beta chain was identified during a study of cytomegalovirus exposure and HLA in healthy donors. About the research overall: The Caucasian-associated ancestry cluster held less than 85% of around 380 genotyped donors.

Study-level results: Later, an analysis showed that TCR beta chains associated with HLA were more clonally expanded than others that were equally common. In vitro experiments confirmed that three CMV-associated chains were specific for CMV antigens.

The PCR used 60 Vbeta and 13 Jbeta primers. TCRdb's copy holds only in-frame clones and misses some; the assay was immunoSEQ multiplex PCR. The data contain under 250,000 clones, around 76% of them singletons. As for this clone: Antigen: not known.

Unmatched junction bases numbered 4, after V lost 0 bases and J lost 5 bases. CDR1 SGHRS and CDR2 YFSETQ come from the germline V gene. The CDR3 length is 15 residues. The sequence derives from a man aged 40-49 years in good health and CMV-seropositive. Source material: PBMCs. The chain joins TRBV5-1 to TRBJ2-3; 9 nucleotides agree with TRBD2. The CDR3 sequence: CASSLGGRAGDTQYF. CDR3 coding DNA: TGCGCCAGCAGCTTGGGCGGGAGGGCCGGAGATACGCAGTATTTT.